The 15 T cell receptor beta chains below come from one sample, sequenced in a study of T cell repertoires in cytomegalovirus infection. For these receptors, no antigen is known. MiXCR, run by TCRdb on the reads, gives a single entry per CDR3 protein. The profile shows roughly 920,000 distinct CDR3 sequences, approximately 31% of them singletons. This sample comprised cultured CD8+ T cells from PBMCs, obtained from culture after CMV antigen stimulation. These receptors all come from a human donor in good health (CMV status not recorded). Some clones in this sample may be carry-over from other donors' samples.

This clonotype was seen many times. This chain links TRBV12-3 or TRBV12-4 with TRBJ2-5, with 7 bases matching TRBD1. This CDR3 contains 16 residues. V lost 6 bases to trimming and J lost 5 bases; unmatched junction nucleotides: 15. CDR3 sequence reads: CASSNSKQGRGETQYF. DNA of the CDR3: TGTGCCAGCAGCAACTCGAAACAGGGGAGAGGGGAGACCCAGTACTTC.

The CDR3 loop reads CASSQAQTGELFF. CDR3 DNA: TGTGCCAGCAGCCAAGCCCAGACCGGGGAGCTGTTTTTT. The V gene is TRBV14, the J gene TRBJ2-2; D is unclear. V was pared by 1 base and J by 5 bases, with 5 bases between. The CDR3 covers 13 residues. Germline V lookup: CDR1 SGHDN, CDR2 FVKESK.

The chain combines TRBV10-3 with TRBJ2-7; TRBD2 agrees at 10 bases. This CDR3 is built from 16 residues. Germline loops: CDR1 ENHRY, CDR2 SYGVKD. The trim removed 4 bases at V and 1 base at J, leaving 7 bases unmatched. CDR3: CAISGVSGGTSYEQYV. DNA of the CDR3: TGTGCCATCAGTGGGGTTAGCGGGGGGACTTCCTACGAGCAGTACGTC.

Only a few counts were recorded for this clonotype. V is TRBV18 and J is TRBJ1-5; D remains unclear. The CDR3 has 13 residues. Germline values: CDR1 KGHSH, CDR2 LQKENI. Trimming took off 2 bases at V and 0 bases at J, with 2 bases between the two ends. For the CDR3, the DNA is TGTGCCAGCTCACCAATTAGCAATCAGCCCCAGCATTTT. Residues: CASSPISNQPQHF.

The CDR3 DNA sequence: TGTGCCAGCAGCTTTACCCGGGACCTCCGGGAGACCCAGTACTTC. Translation gives CASSFTRDLRETQYF. This sequence joins TRBV11-2 and TRBJ2-5; D might be TRBD1 or TRBD2, each matching 5 bases. Germline V lookup: CDR1 SGHAT, CDR2 FQNNGV. The CDR3 contains 15 residues. With 3 bases removed from V and 5 bases from J, the gap between germline ends came to 16 bases.

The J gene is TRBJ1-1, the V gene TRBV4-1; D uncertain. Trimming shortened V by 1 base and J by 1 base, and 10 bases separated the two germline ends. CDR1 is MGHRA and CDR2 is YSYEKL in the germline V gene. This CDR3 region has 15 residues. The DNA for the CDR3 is TGCGCCAGCAGCCAAGGTGGGTCCGGGAACACTGAAGCTTTCTTT. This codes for CASSQGGSGNTEAFF.

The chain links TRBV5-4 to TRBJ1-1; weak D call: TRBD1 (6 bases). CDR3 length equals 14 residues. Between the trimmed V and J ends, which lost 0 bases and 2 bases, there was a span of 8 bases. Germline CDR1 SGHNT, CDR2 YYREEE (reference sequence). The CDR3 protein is CASSLVDSNTEAFF. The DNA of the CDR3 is TGTGCCAGCAGCTTGGTGGACAGTAACACTGAAGCTTTCTTT. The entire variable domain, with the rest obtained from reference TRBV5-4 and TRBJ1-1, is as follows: ETGVTQSPTHLIKTRGQQVTLRCSSQSGHNTVSWYQQALGQGPQFIFQYYREEENGRGNFPPRFSGLQFPNYSSELNVNALELDDSALYLCASSLVDSNTEAFFGQGTRLTVV.

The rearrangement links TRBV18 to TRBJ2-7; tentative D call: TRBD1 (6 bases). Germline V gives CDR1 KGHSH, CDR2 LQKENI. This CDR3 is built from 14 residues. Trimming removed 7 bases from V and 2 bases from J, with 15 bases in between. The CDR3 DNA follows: TGTGCCAGCTTCACCGGCGACAGGCCCTACGAGCAGTACGTC. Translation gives CASFTGDRPYEQYV.

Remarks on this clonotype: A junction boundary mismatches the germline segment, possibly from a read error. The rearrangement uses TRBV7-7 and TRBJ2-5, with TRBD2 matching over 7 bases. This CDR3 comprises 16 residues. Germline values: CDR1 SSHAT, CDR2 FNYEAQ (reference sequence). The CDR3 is CASSLRSSGSQETQYF. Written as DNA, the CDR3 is TGTGCTAGCAGCTTAAGGTCTAGCGGTTCCCAAGAGACCCAGTACTTC.

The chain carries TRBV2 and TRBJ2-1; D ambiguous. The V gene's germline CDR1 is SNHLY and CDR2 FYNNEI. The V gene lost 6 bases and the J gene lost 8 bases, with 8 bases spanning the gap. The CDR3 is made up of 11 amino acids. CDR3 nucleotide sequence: TGTGCCAGCAGCCTAGAACATGAGCAGTTCTTC. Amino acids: CASSLEHEQFF.

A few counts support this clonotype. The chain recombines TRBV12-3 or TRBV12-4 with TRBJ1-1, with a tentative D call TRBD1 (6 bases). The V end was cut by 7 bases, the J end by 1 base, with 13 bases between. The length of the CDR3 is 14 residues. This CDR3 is CASKMGQANTEAFF. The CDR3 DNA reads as TGTGCCAGCAAAATGGGACAAGCGAACACTGAAGCTTTCTTT.

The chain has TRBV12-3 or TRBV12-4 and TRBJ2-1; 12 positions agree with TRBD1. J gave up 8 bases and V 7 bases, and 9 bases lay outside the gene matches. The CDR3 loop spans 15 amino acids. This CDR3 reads CASTSGTGGLDEQFF. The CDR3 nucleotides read TGTGCCAGCACCTCCGGGACAGGGGGCTTGGATGAGCAGTTCTTC.

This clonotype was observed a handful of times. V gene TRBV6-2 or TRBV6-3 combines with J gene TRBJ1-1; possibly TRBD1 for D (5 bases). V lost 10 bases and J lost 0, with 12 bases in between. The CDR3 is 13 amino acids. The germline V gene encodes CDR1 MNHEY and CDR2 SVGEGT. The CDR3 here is CAIRGHMNTEAFF. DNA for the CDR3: TGTGCCATAAGAGGACACATGAACACTGAAGCTTTCTTT.

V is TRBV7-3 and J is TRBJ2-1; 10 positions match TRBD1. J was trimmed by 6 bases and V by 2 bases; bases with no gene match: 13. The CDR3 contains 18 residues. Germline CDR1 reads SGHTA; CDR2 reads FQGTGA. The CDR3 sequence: CASSLASTGTGVVNEQFF. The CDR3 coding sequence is TGTGCCAGCAGCTTAGCGAGTACCGGGACAGGGGTGGTCAATGAGCAGTTCTTC. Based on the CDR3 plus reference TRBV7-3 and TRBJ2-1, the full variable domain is GAGVSQTPSNKVTEKGKYVELRCDPISGHTALYWYRQSLGQGPEFLIYFQGTGAADDSGLPNDRFFAVRPEGSVSTLKIQRTERGDSAVYLCASSLASTGTGVVNEQFFGPGTRLTVL.

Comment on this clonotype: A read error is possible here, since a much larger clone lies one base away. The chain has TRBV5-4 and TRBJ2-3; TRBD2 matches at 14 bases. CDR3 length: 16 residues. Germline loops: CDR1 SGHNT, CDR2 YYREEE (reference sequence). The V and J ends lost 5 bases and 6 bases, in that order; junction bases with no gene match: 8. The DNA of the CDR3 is TGTGCCAGCAGGTTACGACTAGCGGGGGGGCTGGATACGCAGTATTTT. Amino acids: CASRLRLAGGLDTQYF.